This T cell receptor beta chain was captured in a study of blood T cell dynamics during melanoma immunotherapy. This clone was picked up a small number of times. Libraries were prepared by immunoSEQ multiplex PCR; TCRdb keeps only in-frame clonotypes and omits some of them. The sample lists a few thousand clones; 70% to 90% were seen once. Time point denoted: pre-treatment baseline. Blood was drawn before treatment and at week 3 after checkpoint blockade. The CDR3 has 14 amino acids. V lost 4 bases, J lost 1 base, and 11 bases lay in between. CDR1 is SQVTM and CDR2 is ANQGSEA in the germline V gene. This chain links TRBV29-1 with TRBJ1-5; tentative D call: TRBD1 (5 bases). Sequencing used blood, obtained from a patient treated with checkpoint blockade. This receptor was taken from a human donor with melanoma. The CDR3 here is CSVVPGGSNQPQHF. Written as DNA, the CDR3 is TGCAGCGTTGTTCCCGGGGGAAGCAATCAGCCCCAGCATTTT.